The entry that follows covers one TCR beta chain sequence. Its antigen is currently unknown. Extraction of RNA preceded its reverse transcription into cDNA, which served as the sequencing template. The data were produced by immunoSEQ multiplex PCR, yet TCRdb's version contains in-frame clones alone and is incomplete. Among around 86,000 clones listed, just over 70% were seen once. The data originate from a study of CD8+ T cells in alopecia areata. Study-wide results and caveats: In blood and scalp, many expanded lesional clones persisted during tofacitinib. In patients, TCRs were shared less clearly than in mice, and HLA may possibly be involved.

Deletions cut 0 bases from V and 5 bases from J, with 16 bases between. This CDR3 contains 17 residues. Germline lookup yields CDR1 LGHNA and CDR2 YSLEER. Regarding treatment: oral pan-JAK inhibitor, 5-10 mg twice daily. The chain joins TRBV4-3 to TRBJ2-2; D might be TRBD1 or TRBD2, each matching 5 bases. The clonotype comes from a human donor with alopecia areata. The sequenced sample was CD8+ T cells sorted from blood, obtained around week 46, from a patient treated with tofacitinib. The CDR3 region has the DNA TGCGCCAGCAGCCAAGATATCGCCAGGGAGAGGACCGGGGAGCTGTTTTTT. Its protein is CASSQDIARERTGELFF.